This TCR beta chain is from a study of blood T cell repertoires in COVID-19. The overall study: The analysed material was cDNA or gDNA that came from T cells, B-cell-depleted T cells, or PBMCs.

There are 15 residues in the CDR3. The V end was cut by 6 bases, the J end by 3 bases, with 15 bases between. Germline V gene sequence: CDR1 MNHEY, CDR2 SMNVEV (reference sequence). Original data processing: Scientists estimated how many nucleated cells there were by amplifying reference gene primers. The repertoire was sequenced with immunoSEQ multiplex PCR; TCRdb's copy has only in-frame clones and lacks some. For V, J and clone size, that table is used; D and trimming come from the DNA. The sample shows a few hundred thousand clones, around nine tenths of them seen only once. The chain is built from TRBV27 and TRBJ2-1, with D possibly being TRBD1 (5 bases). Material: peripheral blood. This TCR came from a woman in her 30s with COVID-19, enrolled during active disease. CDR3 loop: CASSLYPTVYNEQFF. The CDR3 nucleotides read TGTGCCAGCAGCCTATACCCGACAGTCTACAATGAGCAGTTCTTC.